The sample holds many counts of the clone carrying this T cell receptor (beta chain). The antigen is not known. The sample is drawn from a study of response to subunit inactivated influenza vaccine. Study-wide findings and caveats: Few new T cells, the authors suggested, are recruited by each seasonal influenza vaccination.

This CDR3 is 13 amino acids long. V was clipped by 2 bases and J by 3 bases, with 7 bases between them. Using its own MiXCR run on the RT-PCR reads, TCRdb lists one record per CDR3 protein. The sample has hundreds of thousands of distinct CDR3 sequences; around 15% are singletons. The chain combines TRBV12-3 or TRBV12-4 with TRBJ1-2; possibly TRBD1 for D (6 bases). The sample here was PBMCs from blood, taken around two weeks before vaccination. The clonotype was recovered from a man over 45 who received an inactivated influenza vaccine. The CDR3 spells CASSLNRDYGYTF. As DNA, the CDR3 is TGTGCCAGCAGTTTAAACAGGGACTATGGCTACACCTTC.